The 23 T cell receptor beta chains in this list originate from one sample, sequenced in a study of blood T cell repertoires in COVID-19. Generated by immunoSEQ multiplex PCR, the TCRdb table keeps only in-frame clones and is missing some. Of some 350,000 clones in the sample, around 87% were seen once. Material: PBMCs or T cells enriched from blood (not recorded which). These receptors all stem from a young man who had recovered from COVID-19.

V and J are TRBV11-2 and TRBJ2-7; 9 bases align to TRBD1. The CDR3 runs 14 residues. J lost 12 bases, V lost 5 bases, and 14 bases had no gene match. The V gene's germline CDR1 is SGHAT and CDR2 FQNNGV. This chain's CDR3 is CASSPPGTGPWGYF. The DNA for the CDR3 is TGTGCCAGCAGCCCCCCAGGGACAGGGCCATGGGGGTACTTC.

The V gene is TRBV19, the J gene TRBJ1-1; D is undetermined. In germline, CDR1 is LNHDA, CDR2 SQIVND (reference sequence). The V end lost 10 bases, the J end lost 1 base, and 16 bases lay between the germline ends. The CDR3 extends over 14 amino acids. For the CDR3, the DNA is TGTGCCACCGGGAGTTATCGCTCGAACACTGAAGCTTTCTTT. It translates to CATGSYRSNTEAFF. Full variable domain (remainder filled in from reference TRBV19 and TRBJ1-1): DGGITQSPKYLFRKEGQNVTLSCEQNLNHDAMYWYRQDPGQGLRLIYYSQIVNDFQKGDIAEGYSVSREKKESFPLTVTSAQKNPTAFYLCATGSYRSNTEAFFGQGTRLTVV.

V and J are TRBV3-1 (or the pseudogene TRBV3-2) and TRBJ1-3; no firm D call. This CDR3 contains 14 residues. The ends were cut back, 2 bases at V and 2 bases at J, with 7 bases in the middle. CDR1 is LGHDT, CDR2 YNNKEL, per germline (reference sequence). The CDR3 sequence is CASSQRTPGNTIYF. CDR3 nucleotides: TGTGCCAGCAGCCAACGAACACCTGGAAACACCATATATTTT.

The chain recombines TRBV10-1 with TRBJ2-3; 7 positions match TRBD2. Germline loops: CDR1 WNHNN, CDR2 SYGVQD (reference sequence). The CDR3 has 15 amino acids. V gave up 3 bases and J gave up 3 bases; unmatched junction bases: 6. In DNA, the CDR3 is TGCGCCAGCAGTGAAACGCGGGGGACTACAGATACGCAGTATTTT. Residues: CASSETRGTTDTQYF.

The chain joins TRBV28 to TRBJ1-5, with 9 bases lining up with TRBD1. This CDR3 contains 13 residues. The germline CDR1 and CDR2 sequences are MDHEN and SYDVKM. V lost 6 bases, J lost 6 bases, and 3 bases stayed unmatched. The CDR3 DNA follows: TGTGCCAGCAGCTGGGACAGGGCTCAGCCCCAGCATTTT. Amino acid sequence: CASSWDRAQPQHF.

This chain joins TRBV9 and TRBJ2-7; D may be TRBD2 (7 bases). Trimming stripped 6 bases from V and 2 bases from J, with 15 bases between. CDR3 length: 14 residues. Looked up from germline, CDR1 is SGDLS and CDR2 is YYNGEE. CDR3 residues: CASTPGGDTYEQYF. The CDR3 DNA sequence: TGTGCCAGCACTCCTGGGGGGGACACCTACGAGCAGTACTTC. Supplemented by reference TRBV9 and TRBJ2-7, the full variable domain reads DSGVTQTPKHLITATGQRVTLRCSPRSGDLSVYWYQQSLDQGLQFLIQYYNGEERAKGNILERFSAQQFPDLHSELNLSSLELGDSALYFCASTPGGDTYEQYFGPGTRLTVT.

V is TRBV29-1 and J is TRBJ2-7; 10 positions match TRBD1. This CDR3 is 13 amino acids long. Looked up from germline, CDR1 is SQVTM and CDR2 is ANQGSEA. The V segment lost 5 bases and the J segment 2 bases; nucleotides outside the gene matches: 3. Here the CDR3 reads CSVSGTGAYEQYF. Written as DNA, the CDR3 is TGCAGCGTTTCCGGGACAGGGGCCTACGAGCAGTACTTC.

The rearrangement links TRBV10-3 to TRBJ2-3; 12 nucleotides line up with TRBD2. Germline V gene lookup returns CDR1 ENHRY and CDR2 SYGVKD. Trimming removed 3 bases from V and 4 bases from J; junction bases left unmatched: 2. The CDR3 consists of 15 residues. Written as DNA, the CDR3 is TGTGCCATCAGTGAACCTAGCGGGGGGGCAGATACGCAGTATTTT. As protein: CAISEPSGGADTQYF.

The DNA for the CDR3 is TGTGCCTGGAGGAGACGTAGAGGCTACGAGCAGTACTTC. As protein: CAWRRRRGYEQYF. The J gene is TRBJ2-7, the V gene TRBV30; no reliable D call. V was pared by 3 bases and J by 3 bases, with 12 bases between. Germline-derived CDR1 and CDR2 are GTSNPN and SVGIG (reference sequence). This CDR3 is 13 amino acids long.

The chain links TRBV15 to TRBJ2-7; 8 nucleotides line up with TRBD1. Trimming at V came to 2 bases and at J to 5 bases, leaving 2 bases not matched to a gene. The germline V gene has CDR1 LNHNV and CDR2 YYDKDF (reference sequence). The CDR3 spans 13 residues. The CDR3 sequence is CATSRRTGHEQYF. The CDR3 DNA reads TGTGCCACCAGCAGACGGACAGGGCACGAGCAGTACTTC.

This chain links TRBV5-4 with TRBJ2-2; the D gene is possibly TRBD2 (5 bases). The ends were cut back, 4 bases at V and 0 bases at J, with 13 bases in the middle. The CDR3 sequence is 16 residues long. Per the germline V gene, CDR1 is SGHNT and CDR2 is YYREEE (reference sequence). CDR3 DNA sequence: TGTGCCAGCAGCCCGGGCGGGCGGACGAACACCGGGGAGCTGTTTTTT. Translating it yields CASSPGGRTNTGELFF.

This clone was counted a single time. The rearrangement uses TRBV6-2 or TRBV6-3 and TRBJ1-5, with 8 bases matching TRBD1. Germline V gene lookup returns CDR1 MNHEY and CDR2 SVGEGT. The CDR3 is 15 residues long. With V trimmed by 2 bases and J by 5 bases, 5 bases remained unmatched. The CDR3 sequence: CASSYGQGGYQPQHF. CDR3 in DNA: TGTGCCAGCAGTTACGGACAGGGTGGGTATCAGCCCCAGCATTTT.

This CDR3 is CATSPGQGSGELFF. As DNA, the CDR3 is TGTGCCACCAGTCCGGGACAGGGTTCCGGGGAGCTGTTTTTT. This chain uses TRBV24-1 with TRBJ2-2; 9 bases fit TRBD1. This CDR3 has 14 amino acids. J was trimmed by 6 bases and V by 6 bases; bases with no gene match: 4. Per the germline V gene, CDR1 is KGHDR and CDR2 is SFDVKD.

J is TRBJ2-7 and V is TRBV7-3, with 10 bases identical to TRBD2. Germline CDR1 is SGHTA and CDR2 is FQGTGA. V shed 4 bases, J shed 2 bases, and the junction held 5 bases outside the gene matches. The CDR3 has 15 amino acids. DNA for the CDR3: TGTGCCAGCAGCTGGGGAGCGGGAGGGCCCTACGAGCAGTACTTC. It translates to CASSWGAGGPYEQYF. The full variable domain, in which reference TRBV7-3 and TRBJ2-7 provide the parts outside the CDR3, is GAGVSQTPSNKVTEKGKYVELRCDPISGHTALYWYRQSLGQGPEFLIYFQGTGAADDSGLPNDRFFAVRPEGSVSTLKIQRTERGDSAVYLCASSWGAGGPYEQYFGPGTRLTVT.

This clone occurred once. The chain carries TRBV29-1 and TRBJ2-5; a possible D gene is TRBD2 (5 bases). The germline CDR1 and CDR2 sequences are SQVTM and ANQGSEA. V was trimmed by 3 bases and J by 1 base, leaving 9 bases between them. CDR3 length: 13 amino acids. This chain's CDR3 is CSVESLAQETQYF. CDR3 coding DNA: TGCAGCGTTGAGAGCCTAGCCCAAGAGACCCAGTACTTC.

This chain uses TRBV27 with TRBJ1-6; the match to TRBD1 covers 7 bases. Trimming cost V 1 base and J 10 bases; bases outside gene matches: 10. Germline values: CDR1 MNHEY, CDR2 SMNVEV (reference sequence). The CDR3 totals 16 residues. This CDR3 is CASSLWSTGRPSPLHF. CDR3 DNA: TGTGCCAGCAGTTTATGGTCGACAGGGAGGCCCTCACCCCTCCACTTT.

The chain combines TRBV6-1 with TRBJ2-7, with 7 bases identical to TRBD1. CDR3 length: 13 residues. Trimming removed 5 bases from V and 3 bases from J; junction bases left unmatched: 4. Germline values: CDR1 MNHNS, CDR2 SASEGT. The CDR3 region is CASSQGQFYEQYF. The CDR3 DNA reads TGTGCCAGCAGTCAGGGACAGTTCTACGAGCAGTACTTC.

This clone was seen more than once but under ten times. The sample contains more than one DNA sequence encoding this CDR3. The chain recombines TRBV7-9 with TRBJ2-1; 11 positions agree with TRBD2. Germline V gene lookup returns CDR1 SEHNR and CDR2 FQNEAQ (reference sequence). The CDR3 is 15 residues long. V lost 4 bases and J lost 4; bases outside the gene matches: 3. Here the CDR3 DNA reads TGTGCCAGCAGCTCCCTAGCGGGAGGATACAATGAGCAGTTCTTC. Translated: CASSSLAGGYNEQFF.

DNA for the CDR3: TGTGCCAGCAGTGAGCGACCTCCGGGACTACTTACCCACGAGCAGTACTTC. It yields the protein CASSERPPGLLTHEQYF. J is TRBJ2-7 and V is TRBV6-1, with 7 bases identical to TRBD2. Per germline, CDR1 MNHNS and CDR2 SASEGT. The CDR3 is 17 amino acids. The ends lost 3 bases at V and 5 bases at J; junction bases unmatched: 16.

This chain uses TRBV9 with TRBJ1-1; D is perhaps TRBD1 (5 bases). Per germline, CDR1 SGDLS and CDR2 YYNGEE. The CDR3 loop spans 16 amino acids. V gave up 1 base and J gave up 6 bases, with 19 bases separating them. CDR3 coding DNA: TGTGCCAGCAGCGTATCGCTTAACCAGGGAAACGCTGAAGCTTTCTTT. The encoded protein is CASSVSLNQGNAEAFF.

V is TRBV5-1 and J is TRBJ2-7; 7 nucleotides match TRBD1. V shed 2 bases and J 2 bases; nucleotides not matched to a gene: 10. This CDR3 is built from 16 residues. In germline, CDR1 is SGHRS, CDR2 YFSETQ. CDR3 bases: TGCGCCAGCAGCTTATTACCCGGGACAGATACCTACGAGCAGTACTTC. This codes for CASSLLPGTDTYEQYF.

As concerns this clone: Other DNA sequences within the sample encode an identical CDR3. V is TRBV7-2 and J is TRBJ2-7; TRBD2 agrees at 13 bases. The CDR3 length is 15 residues. Losses at the gene ends were 5 bases for V and 5 bases for J; bases not matched to a gene: 6. Germline V gene sequence: CDR1 SGHTA, CDR2 FQGNSA. The CDR3: CASSPLGLAGDEQYF. Here the CDR3 DNA reads TGTGCCAGCAGCCCCCTAGGACTAGCGGGGGACGAGCAGTACTTC.

In the case of this clone: Other nucleotide sequences from this sample produce the same CDR3. J is TRBJ2-3 and V is TRBV18; TRBD1 might be the D (6 bases). The V gene lost 6 bases and the J gene lost 0 bases, with 7 bases spanning the gap. The CDR3 contains 13 residues. Germline lookup yields CDR1 KGHSH and CDR2 LQKENI. CDR3 loop: CASSQGSTDTQYF. CDR3 sequence (DNA): TGTGCCAGCTCGCAGGGGAGCACAGATACGCAGTATTTT.